Below are 15 T cell receptor beta chains sequenced from a single sample in a study of blood T cell repertoires in COVID-19 (dated by TCRdb to 2020 to 2021). The library was made by the immunoSEQ multiplex PCR assay. Drawn from immuneACCESS, this table holds only the in-frame rearrangements with V and J called that TCRdb kept. Clones are partly lost; checked studies trace under half to an unresolved V gene and leave the rest unexplained. A total of 80,000 to 100,000 clones appear in this sample, roughly nine tenths of them only once. About 1.8% of the sample rests with the top ten. Sequenced material: peripheral blood. Every receptor here comes from a human donor with active COVID-19. The donor label of this sample is uncertain.

The J gene is TRBJ1-6, the V gene TRBV18, with D uncertain. This CDR3 region has 14 residues. V lost 0 bases and J lost 5, with 5 bases in between. Germline CDR1 reads KGHSH; CDR2 reads LQKENI. The CDR3 DNA is TGTGCCAGCTCACCACCACAAGATAATTCACCCCTCCACTTT. It codes for CASSPPQDNSPLHF. Looking up the rest from reference TRBV18 and TRBJ1-6 gives the full variable domain: NAGVMQNPRHLVRRRGQEARLRCSPMKGHSHVYWYRQLPEEGLKFMVYLQKENIIDESGMPKERFSAEFPKEGPSILRIQQVVRGDSAAYFCASSPPQDNSPLHFGNGTRLTVT.

The chain combines TRBV7-8 with TRBJ2-1, with D unresolved. This CDR3 comprises 14 residues. Trimming cost V 3 bases and J 1 base, with 7 bases left between them. CDR1 SGHVS and CDR2 FQNEAQ come from the germline V gene. CDR3 nucleotides: TGTGCCAGCAGCTTGCGGTGGTCCTACAATGAGCAGTTCTTC. It translates to CASSLRWSYNEQFF.

The rearrangement uses TRBV5-6 and TRBJ1-2; D unclear. Trimming shortened V by 2 bases and J by 1 base, and 9 bases separated the two germline ends. Per the germline V gene, CDR1 is SGHDT and CDR2 is YYEEEE. This CDR3 comprises 14 residues. The DNA of the CDR3 is TGTGCCAGCAGCTTTGTGTCTTATAACTATGGCTACACCTTC. Its translation is CASSFVSYNYGYTF.

This CDR3 is CASSFPGGGEKLFF. CDR3 in DNA: TGTGCCAGCAGCTTCCCCGGGGGTGGTGAAAAACTGTTTTTT. The chain uses TRBV5-8 and TRBJ1-4; D is perhaps TRBD1 (5 bases). Germline V gene sequence: CDR1 SGHTS, CDR2 YDEGEE. The CDR3 has 14 residues. Trimming took off 2 bases at V and 7 bases at J, with 12 bases between the two ends.

The CDR3 loop reads CASSLQGNHQPQHF. In DNA form, the CDR3 reads TGTGCCAGCAGTTTGCAGGGGAACCATCAGCCCCAGCATTTT. The chain combines TRBV6-5 with TRBJ1-5; D is possibly TRBD1 (6 bases). Trimming removed 4 bases from V and 5 bases from J, with 12 bases in between. The CDR3 contains 14 residues. Germline assignment: CDR1 MNHEY and CDR2 SVGAGI.

This chain uses TRBV19 with TRBJ2-3, with D maybe TRBD1 (6 bases). The germline V gene encodes CDR1 LNHDA and CDR2 SQIVND (reference sequence). Trimming shortened V by 7 bases and J by 4 bases, and 21 bases separated the two germline ends. CDR3 length: 16 amino acids. CDR3 DNA sequence: TGTGCCAGTACCCCTGGAGTGCAGGGGATATCAGATACGCAGTATTTT. This sequence encodes CASTPGVQGISDTQYF.

The chain combines TRBV2 with TRBJ2-7; TRBD1 agrees at 8 bases. Trimming at V came to 8 bases and at J to 7 bases, leaving 10 bases not matched to a gene. The CDR3 runs 13 residues. The V gene's germline CDR1 is SNHLY and CDR2 FYNNEI. CDR3 nucleotide sequence: TGTGCCAGCCAGGACAGGGTGCTCAGGGAGCAGTACTTC. This translates into CASQDRVLREQYF.

This clone was detected a few times. The CDR3 spells CASSDMTGGQETQYF. CDR3 DNA: TGTGCCAGCAGTGATATGACAGGGGGCCAAGAGACCCAGTACTTC. The chain carries TRBV6-1 and TRBJ2-5, with 9 positions matching TRBD1. V was pared by 3 bases and J by 1 base, with 3 bases of the junction left unmatched. CDR1 is MNHNS and CDR2 is SASEGT in the germline V gene. There are 15 residues in the CDR3.

The V gene is TRBV11-3, the J gene TRBJ2-7; D is uncertain. The V gene lost 1 base and the J gene lost 0 bases, with 7 bases spanning the gap. Germline assignment: CDR1 SGHNT and CDR2 YENEEA. This CDR3 is 14 amino acids long. CDR3 sequence (DNA): TGTGCCAGCAGCTTAGGAGAAGCCTCCTACGAGCAGTACTTC. Its protein is CASSLGEASYEQYF. Filled out from reference TRBV11-3 and TRBJ2-7, the complete variable domain reads EAGVVQSPRYKIIEKKQPVAFWCNPISGHNTLYWYLQNLGQGPELLIRYENEEAVDDSQLPKDRFSAERLKGVDSTLKIQPAELGDSAVYLCASSLGEASYEQYFGPGTRLTVT.

This chain connects TRBV7-9 to TRBJ2-5; the D gene is possibly TRBD2 (6 bases). Germline CDR1 is SEHNR and CDR2 is FQNEAQ (reference sequence). The CDR3 spans 14 residues. The germline V and J ends were trimmed by 5 bases and 5 bases, with 15 bases remaining between them. This CDR3 is CASSGVDLAETQYF. The CDR3 region has the DNA TGTGCCAGCAGCGGCGTGGACCTAGCGGAGACCCAGTACTTC.

This clone was recorded once. This chain connects TRBV9 to TRBJ2-2; D is possibly TRBD2 (5 bases). The V and J ends lost 0 bases and 4 bases respectively, with 7 bases between them. There are 14 residues in the CDR3. CDR1 is SGDLS and CDR2 is YYNGEE in the germline V gene. In nucleotides, the CDR3 is TGTGCCAGCAGCGTAGGCGAGGGCACCGGGGAGCTGTTTTTT. Protein sequence: CASSVGEGTGELFF.

This chain joins TRBV9 and TRBJ2-5; D might be TRBD2 (6 bases). Germline loops: CDR1 SGDLS, CDR2 YYNGEE. The CDR3 length is 13 residues. Trimming left V 0 bases short and J 4 bases short, with 7 bases between. This CDR3 is CASSVVGGETQYF. The CDR3 nucleotides read TGTGCCAGCAGCGTAGTCGGGGGAGAGACCCAGTACTTC.

This chain joins TRBV7-2 and TRBJ1-2; TRBD1 aligns across 8 bases. This CDR3 has 15 amino acids. After removal of 3 bases from V and 5 bases from J, the junction contained 8 bases not matched to a gene. Per germline, CDR1 SGHTA and CDR2 FQGNSA. CDR3 sequence: CASSFRTGRGYGYTF. DNA of the CDR3: TGTGCCAGCAGCTTCCGGACAGGGAGGGGGTATGGCTACACCTTC.

The gene calls are TRBV5-3 and TRBJ2-7, with D perhaps matching TRBD1 (5 bases). TRBV5-3 is designated an ORF whose function remains uncertain. Trimming removed 3 bases at V and 2 bases at J, with 9 bases between. The CDR3 runs 13 residues. The CDR3 spells CARSSRVPYEQYF. In DNA, the CDR3 is TGTGCCAGAAGCTCCAGGGTTCCCTACGAGCAGTACTTC.

The chain couples TRBV7-2 to TRBJ1-2, with 7 bases fitting TRBD1. There are 15 residues in the CDR3. Germline loops: CDR1 SGHTA, CDR2 FQGNSA. The trim removed 5 bases at V and 5 bases at J, leaving 11 bases unmatched. CDR3 bases: TGTGCCAGCAGCACCCGGGACAGTAGCATTTATGGCTACACCTTC. Protein product: CASSTRDSSIYGYTF.